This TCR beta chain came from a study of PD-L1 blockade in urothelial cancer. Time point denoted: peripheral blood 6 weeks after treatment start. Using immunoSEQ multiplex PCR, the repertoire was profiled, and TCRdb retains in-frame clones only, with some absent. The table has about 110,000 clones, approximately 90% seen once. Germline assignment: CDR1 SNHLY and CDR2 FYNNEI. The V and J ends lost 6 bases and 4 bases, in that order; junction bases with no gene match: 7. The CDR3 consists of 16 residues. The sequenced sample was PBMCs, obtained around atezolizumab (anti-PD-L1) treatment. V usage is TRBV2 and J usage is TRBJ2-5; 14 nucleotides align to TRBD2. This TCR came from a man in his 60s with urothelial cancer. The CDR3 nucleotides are TGTGCCAGCAGGGGGACTAGCGGGAGTCAGTCAGAGACCCAGTACTTC. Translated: CASRGTSGSQSETQYF.